Given below is one T cell receptor beta chain in context. Its antigen is not known. For sorted subsets, approximately 200 ng DNA per replicate equaled about 30,000 T cell genomes. Only in-frame clones appear in the TCRdb table, and some are missing; sequencing was by immunoSEQ multiplex PCR. Among millions of clones listed, roughly 94% were seen once. This entry is derived from a study of shared clonotypes between healthy human individuals. This CDR3 is built from 11 residues. V was trimmed by 8 bases and J by 13 bases, leaving 12 bases between them. Germline V gene data show CDR1 as MDHEN and CDR2 as SYDVKM. Study-level points and caveats: The sampled material consisted only of blood, and tissue repertoires are likely to differ.

V is TRBV28 and J is TRBJ1-6, with unresolved D. This TCR derives from a man aged 18-30 years in good health. Sequencing was performed on naive CD4+ T cells sorted from blood. The subset: CD45RA+ positively selected. The CDR3 here is CASGSSGPLHF. The CDR3 nucleotides read TGTGCCAGCGGCTCGTCCGGCCCCCTCCACTTT.